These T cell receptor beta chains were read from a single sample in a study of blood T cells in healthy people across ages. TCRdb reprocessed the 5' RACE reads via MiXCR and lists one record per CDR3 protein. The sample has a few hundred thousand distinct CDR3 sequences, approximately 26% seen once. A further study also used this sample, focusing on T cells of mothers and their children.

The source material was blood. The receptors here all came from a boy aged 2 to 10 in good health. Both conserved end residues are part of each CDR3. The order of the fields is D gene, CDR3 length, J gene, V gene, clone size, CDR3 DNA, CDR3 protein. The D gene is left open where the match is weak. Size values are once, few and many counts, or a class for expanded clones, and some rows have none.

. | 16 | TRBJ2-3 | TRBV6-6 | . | TGTGCCAGCAGCTGGGAGGGGGGGCGCTTCCCAGATACGCAGTATTTT | CASSWEGGRFPDTQYF
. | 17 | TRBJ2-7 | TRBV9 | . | TGTGCCAGCAGCGTAGTACCCAACCCGGGGTCCTCCTACGAGCAGTACTTC | CASSVVPNPGSSYEQYF
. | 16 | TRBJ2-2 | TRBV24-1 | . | TGTGCCACCTCGTCTGGAGGGATAGGTAACACCGGGGAGCTGTTTTTT | CATSSGGIGNTGELFF
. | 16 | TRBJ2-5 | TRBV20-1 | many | TGCAGTGCTAGAGATTCGGGCAGGGGAAGAGAAGAGACCCAGTACTTC | CSARDSGRGREETQYF
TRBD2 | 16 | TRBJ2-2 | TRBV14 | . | TGTGCCAGCAGCCGAAAACCGGGACTAAACACCGGGGAGCTGTTTTTT | CASSRKPGLNTGELFF
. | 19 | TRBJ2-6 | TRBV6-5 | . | TGTGCCAGCAGTTACTCGTTCCGGGCGCAAATCTCTGGGGCCAACGTCCTGACTTTC | CASSYSFRAQISGANVLTF
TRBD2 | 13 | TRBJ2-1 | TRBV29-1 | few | TGCAGCGACCGGGGACTAGCGGGAAGTGAGCAGTTCTTC | CSDRGLAGSEQFF
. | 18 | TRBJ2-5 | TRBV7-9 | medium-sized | TGTGCCAGCAGCTTAGTATTGTGGGTGCGGAAGATTCAAGAGACCCAGTACTTC | CASSLVLWVRKIQETQYF
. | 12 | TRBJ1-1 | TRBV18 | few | TGTGCCAGCTCACCACCCAAGGGTCCGTTGGGCTTT | CASSPPKGPLGF
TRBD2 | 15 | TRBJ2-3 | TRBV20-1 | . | TGCAGTGCCAACAGAGCCCTAGCGGGCACAGATACGCAGTATTTT | CSANRALAGTDTQYF
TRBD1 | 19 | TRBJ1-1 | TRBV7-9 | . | TGTGCCAGCAGCTTAGGGGCAGGGGGCGAGGTAAAGGTAAGCACTGAAGCTTTCTTT | CASSLGAGGEVKVSTEAFF
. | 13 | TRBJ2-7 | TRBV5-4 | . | TGTGCCAGCAGCTTGGAGGGAGCGAGAGAGCAGTACTTC | CASSLEGAREQYF
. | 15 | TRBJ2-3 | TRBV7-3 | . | TGTGCCAGCAGCCCCCAAGGGGGGAACACAGATACGCAGTATTTT | CASSPQGGNTDTQYF
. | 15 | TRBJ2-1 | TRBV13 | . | TGTGCCAGCAGCGACGGGACTCCGCGATGGAATGAGCAGTTCTTC | CASSDGTPRWNEQFF
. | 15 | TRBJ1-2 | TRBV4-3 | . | TGCGCCAGCAGCCAAGTTGAGACAGATAACTATGGCTACACCTTC | CASSQVETDNYGYTF
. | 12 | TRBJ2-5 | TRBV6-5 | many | TGTGCCAGCAGTGCGAATCAAGAGACCCAGTACTTC | CASSANQETQYF
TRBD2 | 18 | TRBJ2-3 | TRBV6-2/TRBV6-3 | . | TGTGCCAGCAGTTACTCACCCAGCGGGAGGATCAGCACAGATACGCAGTATTTT | CASSYSPSGRISTDTQYF
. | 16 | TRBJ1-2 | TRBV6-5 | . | TGTGCCAGCAGAGGACCGGGGGGCAAAGCTAACTATGGCTACACCTTC | CASRGPGGKANYGYTF
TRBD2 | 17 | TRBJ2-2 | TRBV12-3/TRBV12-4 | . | TGTGCCAGCAACCAACTAGCGGGGGGTGCGAACACCGGGGAGCTGTTTTTT | CASNQLAGGANTGELFF
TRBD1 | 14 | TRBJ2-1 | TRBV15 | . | TGTGCCACCAGCAGAAACAGGGGCAGGGATGAGCAGTTCTTC | CATSRNRGRDEQFF
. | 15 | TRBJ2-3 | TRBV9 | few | TGTGCCAGCAGCGTAGGACAGATGAGCACAGATACGCAGTATTTT | CASSVGQMSTDTQYF
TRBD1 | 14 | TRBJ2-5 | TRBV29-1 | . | TGCAGCGTTAACAGGGGCAGGTACCAAGAGACCCAGTACTTC | CSVNRGRYQETQYF
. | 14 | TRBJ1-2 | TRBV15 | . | TGTGCCACCAGCAGAGATGCAGGGGACTATGGCTACACCTTC | CATSRDAGDYGYTF
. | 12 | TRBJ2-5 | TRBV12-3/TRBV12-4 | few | TGTGCCAGCAGCTCCGCCTTTGAGACCCAGTACTTC | CASSSAFETQYF
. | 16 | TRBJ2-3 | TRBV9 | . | TGTGCCAGCAGCGTATGGGGGGACAGCAGCACAGATACGCAGTATTTT | CASSVWGDSSTDTQYF
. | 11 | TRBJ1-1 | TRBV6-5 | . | TGTGCCAGCAGAGGCCCGCTTGGAGCTTTCTTT | CASRGPLGAFF
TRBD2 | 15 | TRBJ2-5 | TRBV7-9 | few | TGTGCCAGCAGCCAACTCCTCCGGGAGGGGGAGACCCAGTACTTC | CASSQLLREGETQYF
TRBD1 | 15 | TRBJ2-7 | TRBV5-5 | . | TGTGCCAGCAGCTGGACGGGACAGGGGCCCTACGAGCAGTACTTC | CASSWTGQGPYEQYF
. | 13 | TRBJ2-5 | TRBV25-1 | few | TGTGCCAGCAGTTTCGTAGGTGGAGAGACCCAGTACTTC | CASSFVGGETQYF
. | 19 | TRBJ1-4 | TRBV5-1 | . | TGCGCCAGCAGCTTGGCCAGGACCCCGGGGATGACCCCCGGGGGAAAACTGTTTTTT | CASSLARTPGMTPGGKLFF
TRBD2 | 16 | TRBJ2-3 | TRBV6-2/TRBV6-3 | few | TGTGCCAGCAGTTACTCGAGGACTAGCGTTACAGATACGCAGTATTTT | CASSYSRTSVTDTQYF
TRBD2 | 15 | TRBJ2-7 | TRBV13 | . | TGTGCCAGCAGCAACGGACTAGCTTTATGGCACGAGCAGTACTTC | CASSNGLALWHEQYF
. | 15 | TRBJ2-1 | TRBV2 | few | TGTGCCAGCAGTGAAGGAGACCCCGGCACCCATGAGCAGTTCTTC | CASSEGDPGTHEQFF
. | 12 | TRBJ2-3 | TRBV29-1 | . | TGCAGCGTTAATCCTACACTAGATACGCAGTATTTT | CSVNPTLDTQYF
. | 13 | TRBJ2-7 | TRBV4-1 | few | TGCGCCAGCAGCCAAGATATGGGCTACGAGCAGTACTTC | CASSQDMGYEQYF
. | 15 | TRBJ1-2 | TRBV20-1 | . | TGCAGTGCTAGAGATGAGTGGGGGCGAAACTATGGCTACACCTTC | CSARDEWGRNYGYTF
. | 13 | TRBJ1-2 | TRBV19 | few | TGTGCCAGGGCGATACTCCGGGCCTATGGCTACACCTTC | CARAILRAYGYTF
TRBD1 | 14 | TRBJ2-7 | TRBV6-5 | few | TGTGCCAGCAGTCGTCGGACAGGGGCCTACGAGCAGTACTTC | CASSRRTGAYEQYF
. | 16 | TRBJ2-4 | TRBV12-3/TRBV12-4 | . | TGTGCCAGCAGTTTTTCTTCGTACTCGGCCAAAAACATTCAGTACTTC | CASSFSSYSAKNIQYF
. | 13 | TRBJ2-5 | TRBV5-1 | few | TGCGCCAGCAGCTTGGGCCAGCCGGAGACCCAGTACTTC | CASSLGQPETQYF
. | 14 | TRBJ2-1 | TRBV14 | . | TGTGCCAGCAGTCGACCAGCCCCCTACAATGAGCAGTTCTTC | CASSRPAPYNEQFF
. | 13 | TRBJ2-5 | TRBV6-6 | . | TGTGCCAGCAGTTACCGGGCCCTGGAGACCCAGTACTTC | CASSYRALETQYF
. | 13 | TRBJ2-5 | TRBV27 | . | TGTGCCAGCAGTGAATCCCTGGGAGAGACCCAGTACTTC | CASSESLGETQYF
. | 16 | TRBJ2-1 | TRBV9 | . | TGTGCCAGCAGCAGCCAGAATTTGGGCTCCTACAATGAGCAGTTCTTC | CASSSQNLGSYNEQFF
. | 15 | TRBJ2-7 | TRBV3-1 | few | TGTGCCAGCAGCCATCGCCCGGGGAACTCCTACGAGCAGTACTTC | CASSHRPGNSYEQYF
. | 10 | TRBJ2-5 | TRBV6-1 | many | TGTGCCAGCAGGGAAGAGACCCAGTACTTC | CASREETQYF
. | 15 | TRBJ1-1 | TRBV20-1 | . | TGCAGTGCCGCTTCATCGCTACAGGTAGACACTGAAGCTTTCTTT | CSAASSLQVDTEAFF
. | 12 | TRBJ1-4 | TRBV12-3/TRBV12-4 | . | TGTGCCAGCAGTTTTGGTTGGGAAAAACTGTTTTTT | CASSFGWEKLFF
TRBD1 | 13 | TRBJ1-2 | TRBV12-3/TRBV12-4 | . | TGTGCCAGCAGTTCGGCGGGACAGGGTGGCTACACCTTC | CASSSAGQGGYTF
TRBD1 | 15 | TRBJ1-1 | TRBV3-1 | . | TGTGCCAGCAGCCAAGGGACAGGGGAGGACACTGAAGCTTCCTTT | CASSQGTGEDTEASF
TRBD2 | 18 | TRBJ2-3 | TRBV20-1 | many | TGCAGTGCTCTAGGGGGCGGACTAGCGGGAGGAGCAACAGATACGCAGTATTTT | CSALGGGLAGGATDTQYF
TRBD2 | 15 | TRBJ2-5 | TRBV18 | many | TGTGCCAGCTCACCAGTAGCGGGGGCTCAAGAGACCCAGTACTTC | CASSPVAGAQETQYF
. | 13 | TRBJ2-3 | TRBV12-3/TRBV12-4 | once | TGTGCCAGCAGTTTCACGCTCTCAAGTACGCAGTATTTT | CASSFTLSSTQYF
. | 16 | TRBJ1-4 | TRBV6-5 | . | TGTGCCAGCAGTTACTCCCCTGGTCCGGACAGTGAAAAACTGTTTTTT | CASSYSPGPDSEKLFF
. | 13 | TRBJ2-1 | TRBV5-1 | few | TGCGCCAGCAGCCTCACTAGAATCAATGAGCAGTTCTTC | CASSLTRINEQFF
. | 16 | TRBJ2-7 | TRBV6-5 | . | TGTGCCAGCAGTTACGGAGGTAGCGGAGCCCCCTACGAGCAGTACTTC | CASSYGGSGAPYEQYF
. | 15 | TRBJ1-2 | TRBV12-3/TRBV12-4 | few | TGTGCCAGCAGTTTCGATCCCGGGCTGGTCTATGGCTACACCTTC | CASSFDPGLVYGYTF
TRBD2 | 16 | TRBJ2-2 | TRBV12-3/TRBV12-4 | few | TGTGCCAGCAGGCCTAGCGGGAGGGCCGACACCGGGGAGCTGTTTTTT | CASRPSGRADTGELFF
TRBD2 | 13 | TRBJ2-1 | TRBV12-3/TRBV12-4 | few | TGTGCCAGCAGCGTTAGGGAGGGAGGTGAGCAGTTCTTC | CASSVREGGEQFF